The next 22 T cell receptor beta chains were all read from a single sample in a study of control samples from healthy donors and cancer patients. TCRdb's copy holds only in-frame clones and misses some; the assay was immunoSEQ multiplex PCR. Among fewer than 250,000 clones listed, over 80% were seen once. Specimen: blood. The receptors stem from a young man in good health.

This chain joins TRBV7-9 and TRBJ2-5; 7 positions match TRBD2. CDR1 is SEHNR, CDR2 FQNEAQ, per germline (reference sequence). CDR3 length: 14 residues. V gave up 5 bases and J gave up 7 bases; unmatched junction bases: 10. The DNA for the CDR3 is TGTGCCAGCAGCCAAACGGGGACTACCGCGACCCAGTACTTC. Amino acids: CASSQTGTTATQYF.

Notes on this clone: Other nucleotide sequences from this sample produce the same CDR3. The chain employs TRBV6-1 and TRBJ1-5; D uncertain. The V end was cut by 1 base, the J end by 0 bases, with 7 bases between. Germline V CDR1 and CDR2: MNHNS, SASEGT. The CDR3 runs 15 residues. The CDR3 spells CASSEGGYSNQPQHF. The CDR3 coding sequence is TGTGCCAGCAGTGAAGGAGGATATAGCAATCAGCCCCAGCATTTT.

The rearrangement links TRBV5-6 to TRBJ2-7, with unresolved D. Germline V gives CDR1 SGHDT, CDR2 YYEEEE. The ends were cut back, 1 base at V and 2 bases at J, with 10 bases in the middle. The CDR3 sequence is 14 residues long. This chain's CDR3 is CASSLPQDPYEQYF. The CDR3 bases are TGTGCCAGCAGCTTGCCCCAGGACCCCTACGAGCAGTACTTC.

The chain employs TRBV5-6 and TRBJ2-4; 7 nucleotides align to TRBD2. The junction had 9 bases not matched to a gene; V was cut back by 4 bases and J by 5 bases. CDR3 length equals 15 residues. Germline V gene sequence: CDR1 SGHDT, CDR2 YYEEEE. The CDR3 loop reads CASSPWGGGENIQYF. Here the CDR3 DNA reads TGTGCCAGCAGCCCTTGGGGCGGGGGAGAAAACATTCAGTACTTC. Variable domain in full (rest from reference TRBV5-6 and TRBJ2-4): DAGVTQSPTHLIKTRGQQVTLRCSPKSGHDTVSWYQQALGQGPQFIFQYYEEEERQRGNFPDRFSGHQFPNYSSELNVNALLLGDSALYLCASSPWGGGENIQYFGAGTRLSVL.

The chain recombines TRBV7-9 with TRBJ1-1, with D tentatively TRBD1 (5 bases). The CDR3 loop spans 12 amino acids. The germline V gene encodes CDR1 SEHNR and CDR2 FQNEAQ (reference sequence). V was trimmed by 2 bases and J by 4 bases, leaving 5 bases between them. The CDR3 spells CASSLTGTEAFF. CDR3 nucleotides: TGTGCCAGCAGCTTAACAGGCACTGAAGCTTTCTTT.

The rearrangement joins TRBV9 to TRBJ1-1; 12 positions match TRBD1. The CDR3 has 16 residues. The germline gives CDR1 SGDLS, CDR2 YYNGEE. Trimming cost V 0 bases and J 6 bases; bases outside gene matches: 6. CDR3 residues: CASSVGGTGGIAEAFF. The CDR3 nucleotides read TGTGCCAGCAGCGTAGGTGGGACAGGGGGCATCGCTGAAGCTTTCTTT. The whole variable domain, filled in from reference TRBV9 and TRBJ1-1, reads DSGVTQTPKHLITATGQRVTLRCSPRSGDLSVYWYQQSLDQGLQFLIQYYNGEERAKGNILERFSAQQFPDLHSELNLSSLELGDSALYFCASSVGGTGGIAEAFFGQGTRLTVV.

This sequence joins TRBV14 and TRBJ1-3, with D maybe TRBD1 (6 bases). The ends were cut back, 4 bases at V and 0 bases at J, with 10 bases in the middle. The CDR3 is 15 amino acids. Germline V gene lookup returns CDR1 SGHDN and CDR2 FVKESK. CDR3 in DNA: TGTGCCAGCAGCCCGGACAGCTACTCTGGAAACACCATATATTTT. As protein: CASSPDSYSGNTIYF.

This clone came up once. The chain couples TRBV2 to TRBJ2-1; 7 bases are a match to TRBD2. This CDR3 contains 12 residues. The V and J ends lost 7 bases and 7 bases, in that order; junction bases with no gene match: 4. Germline assignment: CDR1 SNHLY and CDR2 FYNNEI. As DNA, the CDR3 is TGTGCCAGCACCGGAGCGGGAAATGAGCAGTTCTTC. Protein product: CASTGAGNEQFF.

The CDR3 DNA follows: TGTGCCACCAGTGTGAGGGGCCACAATGAGCAGTTCTTC. This codes for CATSVRGHNEQFF. This chain joins TRBV24-1 and TRBJ2-1; tentatively, D is TRBD1 or TRBD2 (5 bases each). Germline assignment: CDR1 KGHDR and CDR2 SFDVKD. With 5 bases removed from V and 5 bases from J, the gap between germline ends came to 9 bases. The CDR3 totals 13 residues.

The chain carries TRBV9 and TRBJ2-1; TRBD2 agrees at 8 bases. CDR1 and CDR2 (germline): SGDLS, YYNGEE. V was clipped by 3 bases and J by 0 bases; unmatched bases: 8. The CDR3 sequence is 17 residues long. CDR3 in amino acids: CASSASGGPLSYNEQFF. The CDR3 nucleotides are TGTGCCAGCAGCGCCAGCGGGGGCCCTCTCTCCTACAATGAGCAGTTCTTC.

J is TRBJ1-2 and V is TRBV3-1 (or the pseudogene TRBV3-2); D may be TRBD1 (5 bases). Per the germline V gene, CDR1 is LGHDT and CDR2 is YNNKEL (reference sequence). This CDR3 spans 11 amino acids. V lost 3 bases to trimming and J lost 8 bases, with 7 bases between them. CDR3 coding DNA: TGTGCCAGCAGCCAGGGGCAAGGCTACACCTTC. It specifies CASSQGQGYTF.

V is TRBV18 and J is TRBJ2-3; 9 nucleotides align to TRBD1. V gave up 4 bases and J gave up 6 bases; unmatched junction bases: 5. Germline values: CDR1 KGHSH, CDR2 LQKENI. The CDR3 spans 14 residues. The CDR3 loop is CASSLTGGLDTQYF. DNA of the CDR3: TGTGCCAGCTCACTAACAGGGGGCCTGGATACGCAGTATTTT.

This chain joins TRBV19 and TRBJ2-1; 8 bases agree with TRBD1. Germline V gene data show CDR1 as LNHDA and CDR2 as SQIVND (reference sequence). This CDR3 contains 15 residues. The ends lost 6 bases at V and 8 bases at J; junction bases unmatched: 12. The CDR3 bases are TGTGCCAGTAGAAAGCGACAGGGGAGTGAGGATGAGCAGTTCTTC. It specifies CASRKRQGSEDEQFF.

The chain employs TRBV19 and TRBJ1-1; D unclear. V was shortened by 4 bases and J by 5 bases, with 11 bases between the two germline ends. Germline values: CDR1 LNHDA, CDR2 SQIVND (reference sequence). The CDR3 length is 13 residues. DNA for the CDR3: TGTGCCAGTAGTACTGAATCTCGTACTGAAGCTTTCTTT. It specifies CASSTESRTEAFF.

V and J are TRBV7-9 and TRBJ2-1, with D perhaps TRBD2 (6 bases). The CDR3 consists of 13 residues. V was shortened by 4 bases and J by 8 bases, with 12 bases between the two germline ends. Germline V CDR1 and CDR2: SEHNR, FQNEAQ (reference sequence). CDR3 protein: CASSSPWDYEQFF. CDR3 coding DNA: TGTGCCAGCAGCTCCCCCTGGGACTATGAGCAGTTCTTC.

V gene TRBV2 combines with J gene TRBJ1-4; D is undetermined. Germline values: CDR1 SNHLY, CDR2 FYNNEI. V gave up 6 bases and J gave up 6 bases, with 17 bases separating them. The CDR3 consists of 15 residues. The CDR3 reads CASRDNILGHEKLFF. DNA for the CDR3: TGTGCCAGCAGAGATAACATCCTCGGACATGAAAAACTGTTTTTT.

This chain links TRBV7-2 with TRBJ1-2; D possibly corresponds to TRBD1 (5 bases). The CDR3 length is 16 residues. Germline V gene data show CDR1 as SGHTA and CDR2 as FQGNSA. Trimming removed 3 bases from V and 5 bases from J, with 19 bases in between. The CDR3 protein is CASSLEWGLSSYGYTF. As DNA, the CDR3 is TGTGCCAGCAGCTTGGAGTGGGGACTCTCTTCATATGGCTACACCTTC. Based on the CDR3 plus reference TRBV7-2 and TRBJ1-2, the full variable domain is GAGVSQSPSNKVTEKGKDVELRCDPISGHTALYWYRQSLGQGLEFLIYFQGNSAPDKSGLPSDRFSAERTGGSVSTLTIQRTQQEDSAVYLCASSLEWGLSSYGYTFGSGTRLTVV.

J is TRBJ1-6 and V is TRBV21-1; the D segment call TRBD1 is taken from the table without a DNA check. TRBV21-1 is noted as a pseudogene. The CDR3 spans 15 residues. In nucleotides, the CDR3 is TGTGCCAGCAGCAAAGTTCCAGGGCGAGGATCACCCCTCCACTTT. This gives the protein CASSKVPGRGSPLHF.

The chain uses TRBV11-3 and TRBJ2-1, with 8 bases identical to TRBD2. Germline CDR1 and CDR2: SGHNT and YENEEA. The CDR3 covers 19 residues. V shed 0 bases, J shed 0 bases, and the junction held 10 bases outside the gene matches. The CDR3 DNA reads TGTGCCAGCAGCTTAGATTCGAGGGCTAGCGGGCGCTCCTACAATGAGCAGTTCTTC. Residues: CASSLDSRASGRSYNEQFF. Complete variable domain (other parts from reference TRBV11-3 and TRBJ2-1): EAGVVQSPRYKIIEKKQPVAFWCNPISGHNTLYWYLQNLGQGPELLIRYENEEAVDDSQLPKDRFSAERLKGVDSTLKIQPAELGDSAVYLCASSLDSRASGRSYNEQFFGPGTRLTVL.

This clone was recorded a few times. This chain connects TRBV7-2 to TRBJ2-4; 8 positions agree with TRBD1. CDR3 length: 16 residues. Germline V gives CDR1 SGHTA, CDR2 FQGNSA. V dropped 1 base and J dropped 4; count of bases not matched to a gene: 6. CDR3 sequence reads: CASSLGTGLLKNIQYF. CDR3 nucleotide sequence: TGTGCCAGCAGCTTAGGGACAGGGCTTTTGAAAAACATTCAGTACTTC.

The rearrangement uses TRBV2 and TRBJ1-5, with 7 positions matching TRBD1. The V gene end was trimmed by 5 bases and the J gene end by 5 bases; junction bases not matched to a gene: 9. Germline values: CDR1 SNHLY, CDR2 FYNNEI. The CDR3 is 15 residues long. As DNA, the CDR3 is TGTGCCAGCAGTAGACAGGGACTAGGGGATCAGCCCCAGCATTTT. Its protein product is CASSRQGLGDQPQHF. Variable domain in full (rest from reference TRBV2 and TRBJ1-5): EPEVTQTPSHQVTQMGQEVILRCVPISNHLYFYWYRQILGQKVEFLVSFYNNEISEKSEIFDDQFSVERPDGSNFTLKIRSTKLEDSAMYFCASSRQGLGDQPQHFGDGTRLSIL.

V gene TRBV19 combines with J gene TRBJ1-5, with 7 bases aligning to TRBD1. CDR1 and CDR2 (germline): LNHDA, SQIVND (reference sequence). This CDR3 comprises 16 residues. J lost 2 bases, V lost 5 bases, and 9 bases had no gene match. The DNA for the CDR3 is TGTGCCAGTAGTGAATACAGGGGAGCCCGCAATCAGCCCCAGCATTTT. Its protein is CASSEYRGARNQPQHF.